Below, 21 T cell receptor beta chains from the same sample are listed, as sequenced in a study of vaccination effects on CD4 cells after COVID-19. Under the ViraFEST assay, PBMC were stimulated with viral peptide pools so that antigen-specific CD4+ T cells expanded. Sequencing was performed afterwards. Following 10 days of culture, CD4+ T cells were isolated. Vaccinated recipients, who were negative for nucleocapsid antibodies, had no history of SARS-CoV-2 infection. These TCRs are of unknown antigen specificity. Sequencing was performed with immunoSEQ multiplex PCR; in TCRdb, only in-frame clones are kept and a portion is missing. The sample records about 63,000 clones, roughly 76% being singletons. Sequencing used CD4+ T cells from PBMCs cultured with HCoV-OC43 spike peptides, obtained before COVID-19 vaccination. Subset meaning: HCoV-OC43 spike overlapping peptide pool stimulation. Source of these receptors: a human donor who received a COVID-19 vaccine.

This clone was seen only a few times. The rearrangement uses TRBV6-5 and TRBJ1-2, with D unclear. The germline V and J ends were trimmed by 7 bases and 2 bases, with 17 bases remaining between them. This CDR3 is 15 amino acids long. Germline V lookup: CDR1 MNHEY, CDR2 SVGAGI. The CDR3: CASTTNPVPNYGYTF. The CDR3 coding sequence is TGTGCCAGCACCACCAACCCCGTTCCGAACTATGGCTACACCTTC.

The chain couples TRBV9 to TRBJ2-1; D unresolved. The germline gives CDR1 SGDLS, CDR2 YYNGEE. Trimming removed 0 bases at V and 2 bases at J, with 3 bases between. The CDR3 has 13 amino acids. The DNA of the CDR3 is TGTGCCAGCAGCGTAGGCACCTACAATGAGCAGTTCTTC. This translates into CASSVGTYNEQFF.

In this sample, this clone turned up once. The chain uses TRBV5-4 and TRBJ2-5, with TRBD1 matching 12 bases. CDR3 length equals 16 residues. The V segment lost 5 bases and the J segment 5 bases; nucleotides outside the gene matches: 10. Germline V CDR1 and CDR2: SGHNT, YYREEE (reference sequence). The CDR3 region has the DNA TGTGCCAGCAGTCATCCGGGACAGGGGGCAACTGAGACCCAGTACTTC. Protein: CASSHPGQGATETQYF.

This rearrangement joins TRBV7-2 to TRBJ1-6; unclear D gene. There are 13 residues in the CDR3. V lost 0 bases and J 10 bases, leaving 7 bases between the germline ends. Per germline, CDR1 SGHTA and CDR2 FQGNSA. CDR3 nucleotides: TGTGCCAGCAGCTTAGCGCCTCTATCACCCCTCCACTTT. It yields the protein CASSLAPLSPLHF.

This chain links TRBV19 with TRBJ1-5; the match to TRBD1 covers 10 bases. This CDR3 has 15 residues. The V gene end was trimmed by 6 bases and the J gene end by 7 bases; junction bases not matched to a gene: 9. Germline CDR1 is LNHDA and CDR2 is SQIVND (reference sequence). Here the CDR3 reads CASSPPDRGKQPQHF. CDR3 nucleotides: TGTGCCAGTAGCCCGCCGGACAGGGGGAAACAGCCCCAGCATTTT.

The rearrangement uses TRBV6-5 and TRBJ1-2; 8 bases fit TRBD1. V lost 2 bases to trimming and J lost 4 bases; unmatched junction nucleotides: 3. This CDR3 has 14 amino acids. Germline V gene data show CDR1 as MNHEY and CDR2 as SVGAGI. In DNA, the CDR3 is TGTGCCAGCAGTTACGCGGGACAGGCCTATGGCTACACCTTC. It is translated as CASSYAGQAYGYTF.

The genes are TRBV11-2 and TRBJ2-1; 7 nucleotides align to TRBD1. The CDR3 is made up of 18 amino acids. Trimming at V came to 1 base and at J to 1 base, leaving 10 bases not matched to a gene. From germline, CDR1 is SGHAT and CDR2 FQNNGV. In DNA form, the CDR3 reads TGTGCCAGCAGCTTAGGGCTCATGAGGGGGCAGTCCTACAATGAGCAGTTCTTC. It codes for CASSLGLMRGQSYNEQFF. Together with reference TRBV11-2 and TRBJ2-1, the CDR3 gives the full variable domain: EAGVAQSPRYKIIEKRQSVAFWCNPISGHATLYWYQQILGQGPKLLIQFQNNGVVDDSQLPKDRFSAERLKGVDSTLKIQPAKLEDSAVYLCASSLGLMRGQSYNEQFFGPGTRLTVL.

The gene calls are TRBV15 and TRBJ1-1; D remains ambiguous. The V gene lost 5 bases and the J gene lost 0 bases, with 7 bases spanning the gap. The germline CDR1 and CDR2 sequences are LNHNV and YYDKDF (reference sequence). CDR3 length: 13 amino acids. CDR3 in DNA: TGTGCCACCAGCGACCGGGTGAACACTGAAGCTTTCTTT. Protein product: CATSDRVNTEAFF.

This sequence joins TRBV12-5 and TRBJ1-5; the D is unclear. This CDR3 region has 13 residues. With 3 bases removed from V and 0 bases from J, the gap between germline ends came to 3 bases. Germline lookup yields CDR1 LGHNT and CDR2 FRNRAP. CDR3 sequence (DNA): TGTGCTAGTGGTTTCTCTAGCAATCAGCCCCAGCATTTT. As protein: CASGFSSNQPQHF.

The V gene is TRBV24-1, the J gene TRBJ2-2, with a possible D match to TRBD1 (5 bases). V lost 7 bases and J 1 base, leaving 12 bases between the germline ends. Germline V gene data show CDR1 as KGHDR and CDR2 as SFDVKD. This CDR3 contains 15 residues. As DNA, the CDR3 is TGTGCCACCAGCTCGCAAAGGGGGAACACCGGGGAGCTGTTTTTT. As protein: CATSSQRGNTGELFF.

This sequence joins TRBV4-3 and TRBJ2-1; no definite D call. V lost 4 bases to trimming and J lost 8 bases, with 9 bases between them. Germline V gene data show CDR1 as LGHNA and CDR2 as YSLEER. The CDR3 is 12 residues long. The CDR3 sequence is CASSLLPDEQFF. CDR3 nucleotides: TGCGCCAGCAGCCTTCTACCGGATGAGCAGTTCTTC.

This clone turned up a few times. The chain combines TRBV6-5 with TRBJ1-6; perhaps TRBD1 as D (5 bases). This CDR3 spans 13 amino acids. Germline V lookup: CDR1 MNHEY, CDR2 SVGAGI. V shed 7 bases and J shed 8 bases, with 12 bases lying between them. The CDR3 DNA sequence: TGTGCCAGCACCAGGGAGCAGTATTCACCCCTCCACTTT. Its protein product is CASTREQYSPLHF.

This clone appeared a single time. The V gene is TRBV6-5, the J gene TRBJ2-7; TRBD2 matches 7 bases. The junction had 12 bases not matched to a gene; V was cut back by 7 bases and J by 6 bases. CDR3 length: 14 residues. The V gene's germline CDR1 is MNHEY and CDR2 SVGAGI. The CDR3 DNA reads TGTGCCAGCAACGCGGGCGGGGGTTGGGCCGAGCAGTACGTC. This sequence encodes CASNAGGGWAEQYV.

This clone is a singleton in its sample. The rearrangement joins TRBV19 to TRBJ1-3; the D is unclear. Between the trimmed V and J ends, which lost 4 bases and 0 bases, there was a span of 10 bases. The CDR3 sequence is 15 residues long. Germline loops: CDR1 LNHDA, CDR2 SQIVND (reference sequence). In DNA, the CDR3 is TGTGCCAGTAGTACTGGACGGAACTCTGGAAACACCATATATTTT. As protein: CASSTGRNSGNTIYF.

The V call is TRBV29-1, the J call TRBJ1-1, with TRBD1 matching over 9 bases. The V and J ends lost 4 bases and 11 bases, in that order; junction bases with no gene match: 11. Germline V gene sequence: CDR1 SQVTM, CDR2 ANQGSEA. This CDR3 is 13 amino acids long. Here the CDR3 DNA reads TGCAGCGTTGTTTTCGGGACAGGGAGATCCGCTTTCTTT. Encoded protein: CSVVFGTGRSAFF. Supplemented by reference TRBV29-1 and TRBJ1-1, the full variable domain reads SAVISQKPSRDICQRGTSLTIQCQVDSQVTMMFWYRQQPGQSLTLIATANQGSEATYESGFVIDKFPISRPNLTFSTLTVSNMSPEDSSIYLCSVVFGTGRSAFFGQGTRLTVV.

This clone was picked up one time. V and J are TRBV11-2 and TRBJ2-3, with 9 nucleotides matching TRBD2. With V trimmed by 0 bases and J by 5 bases, 6 bases remained unmatched. This CDR3 has 16 residues. Looked up from germline, CDR1 is SGHAT and CDR2 is FQNNGV. In DNA, the CDR3 is TGTGCCAGCAGCTTAGATCTGCGGGGGGGCTTAGATACGCAGTATTTT. Its translation is CASSLDLRGGLDTQYF.

This clone has a handful of counts. The chain uses TRBV21-1 and TRBJ1-5; the DNA was not used to check the table's D call, TRBD1. TRBV21-1 is a pseudogene locus. This CDR3 is built from 20 residues. CDR3 nucleotides: TGTGCCAGCAGCAGTCCTCCCGGACAGGGGGCACTAAAAATCAATCAGCCCCAGCATTTT. This gives the protein CASSSPPGQGALKINQPQHF.

The gene calls are TRBV6-5 and TRBJ2-7; 7 nucleotides agree with TRBD1. The V gene end was trimmed by 7 bases and the J gene end by 0 bases; junction bases not matched to a gene: 6. Germline V gene lookup returns CDR1 MNHEY and CDR2 SVGAGI. This CDR3 has 14 amino acids. The CDR3 region has the DNA TGTGCCAGCATTAAGGGGGACAGCTCCTACGAGCAGTACGTC. It translates to CASIKGDSSYEQYV.

J is TRBJ1-6 and V is TRBV19, with 7 bases matching TRBD1. V dropped 4 bases and J dropped 10; count of bases not matched to a gene: 10. CDR1 and CDR2 from the germline V gene are LNHDA and SQIVND (reference sequence). This CDR3 spans 15 amino acids. DNA of the CDR3: TGTGCCAGTAGTACGGTCGGTCAGGGGGGCTCACCCCTCCACTTT. This codes for CASSTVGQGGSPLHF.

This chain joins TRBV6-1 and TRBJ1-2; D unclear. V was clipped by 2 bases and J by 0 bases, with 10 bases between them. CDR3 length equals 15 residues. Germline-derived CDR1 and CDR2 are MNHNS and SASEGT. The CDR3 coding sequence is TGTGCCAGCAGTGAAACCTCGGCGGCTAACTATGGCTACACCTTC. Residues: CASSETSAANYGYTF.

The chain recombines TRBV18 with TRBJ2-5; D not resolved. V shed 4 bases and J shed 2 bases, with 2 bases lying between them. CDR3 length: 11 residues. The germline V gene encodes CDR1 KGHSH and CDR2 LQKENI. CDR3 coding DNA: TGTGCCAGCTCACGTCAAGAGACCCAGTACTTC. The encoded protein is CASSRQETQYF.